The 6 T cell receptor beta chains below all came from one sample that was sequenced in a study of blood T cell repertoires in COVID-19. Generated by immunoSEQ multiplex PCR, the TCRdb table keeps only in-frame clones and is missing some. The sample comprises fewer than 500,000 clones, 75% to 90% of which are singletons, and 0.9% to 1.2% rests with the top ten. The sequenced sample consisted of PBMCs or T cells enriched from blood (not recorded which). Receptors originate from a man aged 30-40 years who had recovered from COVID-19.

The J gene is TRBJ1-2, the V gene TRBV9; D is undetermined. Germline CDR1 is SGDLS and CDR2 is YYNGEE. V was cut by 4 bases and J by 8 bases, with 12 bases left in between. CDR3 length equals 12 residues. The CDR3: CASSLIIRGYTF. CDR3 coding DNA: TGTGCCAGCAGCCTTATTATCCGGGGCTACACCTTC.

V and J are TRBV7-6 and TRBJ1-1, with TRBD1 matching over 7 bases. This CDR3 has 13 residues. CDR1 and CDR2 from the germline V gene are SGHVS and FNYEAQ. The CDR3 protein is CASVQGVNTEAFF. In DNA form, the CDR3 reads TGTGCTAGCGTCCAGGGGGTGAACACTGAAGCTTTCTTT. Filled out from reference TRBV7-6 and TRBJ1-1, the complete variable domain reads GAGVSQSPRYKVTKRGQDVALRCDPISGHVSLYWYRQALGQGPEFLTYFNYEAQQDKSGLPNDRFSAERPEGSISTLTIQRTEQRDSAMYRCASVQGVNTEAFFGQGTRLTVV.

As DNA, the CDR3 is TGTGCCAGCTCCCCCGGGGGACAGGTAGAGACCCAGTACTTC. Amino acid sequence: CASSPGGQVETQYF. V and J are TRBV18 and TRBJ2-5, with 8 positions matching TRBD1. The CDR3 has 14 residues. Germline V CDR1 and CDR2: KGHSH, LQKENI. V shed 6 bases and J 4 bases; nucleotides not matched to a gene: 7.

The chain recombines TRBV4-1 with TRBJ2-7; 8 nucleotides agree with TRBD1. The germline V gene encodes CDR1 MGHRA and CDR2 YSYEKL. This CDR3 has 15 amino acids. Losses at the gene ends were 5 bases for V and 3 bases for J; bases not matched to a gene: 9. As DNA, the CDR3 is TGCGCCAGCAGCGGAGGACAGGGTCCTTTCTACGAGCAGTACTTC. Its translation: CASSGGQGPFYEQYF.

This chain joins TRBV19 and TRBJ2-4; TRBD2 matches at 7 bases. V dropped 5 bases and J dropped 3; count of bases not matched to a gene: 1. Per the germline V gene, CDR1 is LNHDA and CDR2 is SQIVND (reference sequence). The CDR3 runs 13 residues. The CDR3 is CASSGGGKNIQYF. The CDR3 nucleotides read TGTGCCAGTAGTGGGGGGGGCAAAAACATTCAGTACTTC. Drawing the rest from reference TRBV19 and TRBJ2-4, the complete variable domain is DGGITQSPKYLFRKEGQNVTLSCEQNLNHDAMYWYRQDPGQGLRLIYYSQIVNDFQKGDIAEGYSVSREKKESFPLTVTSAQKNPTAFYLCASSGGGKNIQYFGAGTRLSVL.

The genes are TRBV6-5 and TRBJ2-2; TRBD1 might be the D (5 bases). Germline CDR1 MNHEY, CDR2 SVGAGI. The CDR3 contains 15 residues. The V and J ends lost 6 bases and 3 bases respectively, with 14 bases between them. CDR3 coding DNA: TGTGCCAGCAGCGTCCAGGGAACCCACACCGGGGAGCTGTTTTTT. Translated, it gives CASSVQGTHTGELFF.